This TCR beta chain emerged from a study of T cells in Graves' hyperthyroidism and ophthalmopathy. Study overall: It was at initial diagnosis, before any treatment, that peripheral blood was collected. Study conclusions and caveats: Separating ophthalmopathy from stable hyperthyroidism was achieved by a 13 V-J model. Blood also showed most of the thyroid clonotypes that were expanded above 0.001.

For this clonotype: Antigen unknown.

The study defined stable Graves' hyperthyroidism as no ophthalmopathy progression within 18 months. The source material, RNA transcripts, was used to amplify TCR beta CDR3 regions. When the TCR CDR3 underwent first-round RT-PCR, the HTBI primer set was used. TCRdb itself ran the multiplex PCR reads through MiXCR, one entry per CDR3 protein. The top ten clones hold approximately 7.9% of a sample with around 280,000 distinct CDR3 sequences, roughly an eighth of them seen once. The germline V gene encodes CDR1 MDHEN and CDR2 SYDVKM. The CDR3 is made up of 13 amino acids. Germline trimming cut 6 bases from V and 10 bases from J; bases unmatched to any gene: 8.

Sample: blood. The receptor was isolated from a woman aged 40 to 55 with Graves' hyperthyroidism. J is TRBJ1-1 and V is TRBV28; TRBD1 matches at 10 bases. The CDR3, as DNA: TGTGCCAGCAGCCCTGGGACAGGGGAGGGAGCTTTCTTT. Translation gives CASSPGTGEGAFF.